Included here is one T cell receptor beta chain sequence, with context. The antigen is unknown. Trimming at V came to 4 bases and at J to 8 bases, leaving 15 bases not matched to a gene. The V gene's germline CDR1 is SGHRS and CDR2 YFSETQ. The CDR3 has 16 amino acids. The data belong to a study of T cells in localized non-small cell lung cancer. Overall study results and limits: As only one tumor region underwent sequencing, heterogeneity remains possible. Measurement of T cell clonality placed uninvolved adjacent lung highest, above the level in tumor. Density of T cells in blood, when higher, went with longer overall survival. In adjacent lung, a median around 55 of the top 100 tumor clones were found.

Produced via immunoSEQ multiplex PCR; TCRdb's table is partial and in-frame only. The repertoire consists of approximately 76,000 clones, with 80% occurring once and the leading ten covering approximately 9.7%. V is TRBV5-1 and J is TRBJ1-2; 9 positions match TRBD1. The sequence was obtained from a female donor of 60 years or more with stage I lung adenocarcinoma. The sample here was peripheral blood, taken before any cancer treatment. In DNA form, the CDR3 reads TGCGCCAGCAGCCCTACGACAGGGGGAGGAGAAGGAGGCTACACCTTC. This translates into CASSPTTGGGEGGYTF.